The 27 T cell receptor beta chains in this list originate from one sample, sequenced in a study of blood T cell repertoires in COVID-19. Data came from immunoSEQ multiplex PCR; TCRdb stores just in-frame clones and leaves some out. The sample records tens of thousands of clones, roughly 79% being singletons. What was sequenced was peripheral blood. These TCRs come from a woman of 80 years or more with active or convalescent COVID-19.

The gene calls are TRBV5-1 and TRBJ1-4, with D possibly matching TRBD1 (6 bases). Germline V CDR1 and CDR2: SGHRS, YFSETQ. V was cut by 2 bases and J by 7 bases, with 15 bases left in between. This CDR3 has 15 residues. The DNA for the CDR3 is TGCGCCAGCAGCTTAACGGGACACGAGGGTGAAAAACTGTTTTTT. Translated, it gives CASSLTGHEGEKLFF.

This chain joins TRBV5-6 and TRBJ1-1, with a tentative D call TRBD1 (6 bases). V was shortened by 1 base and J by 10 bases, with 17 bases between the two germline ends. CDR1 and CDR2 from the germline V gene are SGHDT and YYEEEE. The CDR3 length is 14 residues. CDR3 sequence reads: CASSLRAGVPGAFF. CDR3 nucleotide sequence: TGTGCCAGCAGCTTGAGGGCAGGGGTGCCGGGAGCTTTCTTT.

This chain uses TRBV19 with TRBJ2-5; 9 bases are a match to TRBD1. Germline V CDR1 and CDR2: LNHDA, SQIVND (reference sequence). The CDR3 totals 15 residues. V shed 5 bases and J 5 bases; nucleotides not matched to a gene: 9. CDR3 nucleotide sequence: TGTGCCAGTAGTGTAAGGACAGGGGTCGGGGAGACCCAGTACTTC. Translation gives CASSVRTGVGETQYF.

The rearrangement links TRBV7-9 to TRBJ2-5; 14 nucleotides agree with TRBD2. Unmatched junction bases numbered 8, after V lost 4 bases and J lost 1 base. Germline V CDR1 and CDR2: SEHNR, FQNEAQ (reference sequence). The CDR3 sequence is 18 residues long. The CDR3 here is CASSSGLAGGPSQETQYF. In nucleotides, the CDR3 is TGTGCCAGCAGCTCCGGACTAGCGGGGGGACCCTCCCAAGAGACCCAGTACTTC.

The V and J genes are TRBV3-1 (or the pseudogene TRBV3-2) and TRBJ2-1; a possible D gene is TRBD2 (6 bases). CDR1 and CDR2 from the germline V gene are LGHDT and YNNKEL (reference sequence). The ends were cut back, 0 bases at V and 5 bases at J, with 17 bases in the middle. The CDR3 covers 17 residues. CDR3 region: CASSQEAYGGANNEQFF. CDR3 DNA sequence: TGTGCCAGCAGCCAAGAGGCATATGGCGGGGCAAACAATGAGCAGTTCTTC.

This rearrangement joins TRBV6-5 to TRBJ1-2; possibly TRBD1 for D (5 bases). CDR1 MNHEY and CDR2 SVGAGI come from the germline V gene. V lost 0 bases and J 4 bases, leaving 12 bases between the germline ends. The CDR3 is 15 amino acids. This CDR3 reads CASSYSQGSRYGYTF. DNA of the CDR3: TGTGCCAGCAGTTACTCTCAGGGATCGCGCTATGGCTACACCTTC.

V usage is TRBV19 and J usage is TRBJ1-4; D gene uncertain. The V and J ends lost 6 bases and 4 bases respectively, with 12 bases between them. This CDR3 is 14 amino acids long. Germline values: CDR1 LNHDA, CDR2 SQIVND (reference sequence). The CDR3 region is CASRGDMINEKLFF. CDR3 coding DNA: TGTGCCAGTAGGGGCGATATGATTAATGAAAAACTGTTTTTT.

The CDR3 nucleotides read TGCGCCAGCAGGGAAGGAGGCACTGAAGCTTTCTTT. Its translation: CASREGGTEAFF. The chain has TRBV10-2 and TRBJ1-1; D unclear. V was clipped by 6 bases and J by 4 bases, with 9 bases between them. This CDR3 region has 12 residues. Germline V gives CDR1 WSHSY, CDR2 SAAADI.

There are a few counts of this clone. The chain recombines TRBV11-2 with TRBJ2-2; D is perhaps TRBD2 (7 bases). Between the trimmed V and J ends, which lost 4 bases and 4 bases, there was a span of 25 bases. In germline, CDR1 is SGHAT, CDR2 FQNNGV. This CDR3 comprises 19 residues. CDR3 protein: CASSSNPIGGRFGTGELFF. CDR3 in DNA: TGTGCCAGCAGCTCCAACCCCATCGGGGGGCGCTTTGGCACCGGGGAGCTGTTTTTT.

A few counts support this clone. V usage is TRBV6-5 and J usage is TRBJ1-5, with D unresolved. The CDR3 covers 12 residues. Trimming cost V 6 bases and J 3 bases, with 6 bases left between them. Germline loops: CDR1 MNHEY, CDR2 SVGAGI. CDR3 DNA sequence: TGTGCCAGCAGGGGAGACAATCAGCCCCAGCATTTT. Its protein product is CASRGDNQPQHF.

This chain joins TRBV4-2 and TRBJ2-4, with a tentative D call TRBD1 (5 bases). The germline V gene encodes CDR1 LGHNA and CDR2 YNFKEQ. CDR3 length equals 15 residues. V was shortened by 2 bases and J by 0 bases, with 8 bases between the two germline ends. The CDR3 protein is CASSQHQGAKNIQYF. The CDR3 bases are TGTGCCAGCAGCCAACACCAGGGAGCCAAAAACATTCAGTACTTC.

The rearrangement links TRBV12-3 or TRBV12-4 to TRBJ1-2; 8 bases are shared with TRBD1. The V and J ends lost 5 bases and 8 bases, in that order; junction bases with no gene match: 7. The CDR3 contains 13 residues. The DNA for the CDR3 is TGTGCCAGCAGTAATGGACAGGGTGAAGGCTACACCTTC. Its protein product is CASSNGQGEGYTF.

CDR3 in DNA: TGTGCCAGTATAGGGACAGGGGAGACCTATGGCTACACCTTC. Translating gives CASIGTGETYGYTF. This rearrangement joins TRBV19 to TRBJ1-2; the match to TRBD1 covers 10 bases. Germline V gene lookup returns CDR1 LNHDA and CDR2 SQIVND (reference sequence). This CDR3 contains 14 residues. J gave up 4 bases and V 7 bases, and 6 bases lay outside the gene matches.

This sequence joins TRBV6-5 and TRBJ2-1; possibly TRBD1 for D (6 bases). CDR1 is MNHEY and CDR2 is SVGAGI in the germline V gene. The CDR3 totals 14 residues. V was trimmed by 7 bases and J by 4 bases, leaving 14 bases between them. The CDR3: CASTTGIMYNEQFF. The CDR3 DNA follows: TGTGCCAGCACCACAGGGATCATGTACAATGAGCAGTTCTTC.

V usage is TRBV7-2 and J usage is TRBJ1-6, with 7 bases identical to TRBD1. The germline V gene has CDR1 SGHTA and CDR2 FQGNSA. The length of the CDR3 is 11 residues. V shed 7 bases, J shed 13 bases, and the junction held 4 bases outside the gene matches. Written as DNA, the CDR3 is TGTGCCAGCAACAGACAGGGTCCCCTCCACTTT. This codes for CASNRQGPLHF.

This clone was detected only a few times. CDR3 in amino acids: CASSPRTGNEQFF. In DNA form, the CDR3 reads TGTGCCAGCAGCCCCCGAACTGGCAATGAGCAGTTCTTC. This chain joins TRBV7-9 and TRBJ2-1; D call uncertain. The germline CDR1 and CDR2 sequences are SEHNR and FQNEAQ (reference sequence). The V and J ends lost 5 bases and 6 bases respectively, with 11 bases between them. The CDR3 totals 13 residues. The whole variable domain, remainder taken from reference TRBV7-9 and TRBJ2-1, is DTGVSQNPRHKITKRGQNVTFRCDPISEHNRLYWYRQTLGQGPEFLTYFQNEAQLEKSRLLSDRFSAERPKGSFSTLEIQRTEQGDSAMYLCASSPRTGNEQFFGPGTRLTVL.

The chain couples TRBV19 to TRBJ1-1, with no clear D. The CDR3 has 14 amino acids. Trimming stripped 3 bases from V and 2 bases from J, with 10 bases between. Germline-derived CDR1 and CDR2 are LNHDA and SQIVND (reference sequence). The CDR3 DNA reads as TGTGCCAGTAGTATTTTTAGAAGTAACACTGAAGCTTTCTTT. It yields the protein CASSIFRSNTEAFF.

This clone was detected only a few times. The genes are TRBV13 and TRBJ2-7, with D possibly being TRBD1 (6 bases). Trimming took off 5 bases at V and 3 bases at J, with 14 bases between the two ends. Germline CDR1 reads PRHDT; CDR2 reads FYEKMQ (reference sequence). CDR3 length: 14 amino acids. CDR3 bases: TGTGCCAGCAGCCCTTCCGGGACAAGCTACGAGCAGTACTTC. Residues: CASSPSGTSYEQYF.

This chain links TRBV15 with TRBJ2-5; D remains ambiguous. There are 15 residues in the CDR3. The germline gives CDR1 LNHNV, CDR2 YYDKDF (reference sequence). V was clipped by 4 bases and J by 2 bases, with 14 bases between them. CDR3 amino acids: CATSIVTLYQETQYF. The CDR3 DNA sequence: TGTGCCACCAGCATAGTCACACTATATCAAGAGACCCAGTACTTC.

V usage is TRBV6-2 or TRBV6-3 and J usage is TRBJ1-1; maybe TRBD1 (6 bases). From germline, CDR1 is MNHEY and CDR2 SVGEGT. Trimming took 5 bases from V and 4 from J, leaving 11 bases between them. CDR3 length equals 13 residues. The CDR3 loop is CASSRGGVTEAFF. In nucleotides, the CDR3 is TGTGCCAGCAGTCGAGGGGGAGTCACTGAAGCTTTCTTT.

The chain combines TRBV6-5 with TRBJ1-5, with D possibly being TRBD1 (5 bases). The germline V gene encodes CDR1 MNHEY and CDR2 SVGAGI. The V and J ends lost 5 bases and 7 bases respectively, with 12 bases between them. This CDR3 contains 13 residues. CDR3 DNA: TGTGCCAGCAGTCTTACAGGAGAACAGCCCCAGCATTTT. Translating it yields CASSLTGEQPQHF.

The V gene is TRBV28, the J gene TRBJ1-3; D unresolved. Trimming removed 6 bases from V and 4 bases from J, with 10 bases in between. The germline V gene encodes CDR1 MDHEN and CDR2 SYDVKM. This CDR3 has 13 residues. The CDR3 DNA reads TGTGCCAGCAGCACGACACTCGGAAACACCATATATTTT. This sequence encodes CASSTTLGNTIYF.

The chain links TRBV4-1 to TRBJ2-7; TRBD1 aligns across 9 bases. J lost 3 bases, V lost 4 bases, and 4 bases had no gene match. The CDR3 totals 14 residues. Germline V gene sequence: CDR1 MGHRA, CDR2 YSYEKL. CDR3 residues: CASSLRDRDYEQYF. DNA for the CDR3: TGCGCCAGCAGCCTCCGGGACAGGGACTACGAGCAGTACTTC.

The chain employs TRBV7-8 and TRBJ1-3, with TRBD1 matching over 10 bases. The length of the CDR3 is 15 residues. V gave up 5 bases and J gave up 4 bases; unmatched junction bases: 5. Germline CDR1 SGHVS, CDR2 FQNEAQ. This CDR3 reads CASSTGTGAGNTIYF. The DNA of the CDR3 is TGTGCCAGCAGCACCGGGACAGGGGCAGGAAACACCATATATTTT.

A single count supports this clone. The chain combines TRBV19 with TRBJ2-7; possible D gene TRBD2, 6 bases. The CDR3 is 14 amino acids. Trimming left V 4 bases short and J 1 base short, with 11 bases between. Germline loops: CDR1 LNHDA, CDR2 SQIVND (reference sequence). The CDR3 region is CASSTQGLSYEQYF. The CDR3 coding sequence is TGTGCCAGTAGTACCCAGGGACTGTCCTACGAGCAGTACTTC.

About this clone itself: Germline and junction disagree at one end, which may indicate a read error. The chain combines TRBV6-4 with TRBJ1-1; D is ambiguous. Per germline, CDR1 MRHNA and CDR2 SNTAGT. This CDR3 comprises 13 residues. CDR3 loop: CVSSDTSGCEAFF. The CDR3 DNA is TGTGTCAGCAGTGACACGAGCGGATGCGAAGCTTTCTTT.

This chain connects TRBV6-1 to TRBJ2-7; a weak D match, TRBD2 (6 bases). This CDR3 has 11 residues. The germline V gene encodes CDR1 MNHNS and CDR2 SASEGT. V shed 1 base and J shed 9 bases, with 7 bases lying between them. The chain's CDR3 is CASSEVRGQYF. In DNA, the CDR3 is TGTGCCAGCAGTGAAGTGCGGGGGCAGTACTTC.